These T cell receptor beta chains were read from a single sample in a study of cytomegalovirus exposure and HLA in healthy donors. Sequencing was performed with immunoSEQ multiplex PCR; in TCRdb, only in-frame clones are kept and a portion is missing. The profile covers 220,000 or so clones, with 75% to 90% appearing a single time and about 14% taken by the ten largest. The specimen was PBMCs. The receptors were sampled from a woman in her 30s in good health and CMV-seropositive. Both conserved end residues are part of each CDR3. A D gene is named only where the DNA matches it firmly. Some rows mark clone size as missing; the rest say once, few, many or name a class of expanded clone.

abundance,d_gene,v_gene,j_gene,CDR3nt,CDR3aa
.,.,TRBV9,TRBJ2-1,TGTGCCAGCAGCCTCACCACCACGAACAATGAGCAGTTCTTC,CASSLTTTNNEQFF
.,TRBD2,TRBV28,TRBJ2-1,TGTGCCAGCGGAATCGGACTAGCAATCGACAATGAGCAGTTCTTC,CASGIGLAIDNEQFF
.,.,TRBV28,TRBJ1-2,TGTGCCAGCAGTTCGCCAGCAGGGAACTATGGCTACACCTTC,CASSSPAGNYGYTF
.,.,TRBV19,TRBJ1-1,TGTGCCAGTAGTGACCCTCAGAGGTTGGGGGCTTTCTTT,CASSDPQRLGAFF
.,.,TRBV12-5,TRBJ1-2,TGTGCTAGTGGCCGTGGGACGGACTATGGCTACACCTTC,CASGRGTDYGYTF
.,.,TRBV6-1,TRBJ2-7,TGTGCCAGCAGTGAAAGCCTCTCCTACGAGCAGTACTTC,CASSESLSYEQYF
.,TRBD1,TRBV29-1,TRBJ1-1,TGCAGCGTGGGGCGGGACAGGTATCTTACTGAAGCTTTCTTT,CSVGRDRYLTEAFF
.,.,TRBV4-1,TRBJ2-1,TGCGCCAGCAGCCAAGATCTGAATGAGCAGTTCTTC,CASSQDLNEQFF
many,.,TRBV28,TRBJ2-5,TGTGCCAGGGAGGACAGTGCCAATAGGGAGACCCAGTACTTC,CAREDSANRETQYF
.,TRBD2,TRBV13,TRBJ2-1,TGTGCCAGCAGTTCCCCTCGGACTAGTTCCTACAATGAGCAGTTCTTC,CASSSPRTSSYNEQFF
.,TRBD2,TRBV28,TRBJ2-7,TGTGCCAGCAGTTTATGGCTAGCGGGGACCTACGAGCAGTACTTC,CASSLWLAGTYEQYF
.,.,TRBV5-1,TRBJ2-1,TGCGCCAGCAGCTCCCGACTGGATCACAATGAGCAGTTCTTC,CASSSRLDHNEQFF
once,TRBD2,TRBV9,TRBJ2-1,TGTGCCAGCAGCGTAAGACTAGCGGGAGGGAGAATTGAGCAGTTCTTC,CASSVRLAGGRIEQFF
.,TRBD1,TRBV29-1,TRBJ1-2,TGCAGCGTTGACAGACAGGGGGCGGACTATGGCTACACCTTC,CSVDRQGADYGYTF
.,.,TRBV19,TRBJ1-5,TGTGCCAGTAGTATAGATCTGAATCCGCCCCAGCATTTT,CASSIDLNPPQHF
once,.,TRBV5-1,TRBJ2-7,TGCGCCAGCAGCGACAAACAGTGGGGCTCCTACGAGCAGTACTTC,CASSDKQWGSYEQYF
.,.,TRBV11-2,TRBJ2-1,TGTGCCAGCAGCTTAGTGGGCGGGCGGCCGGACTACAATGAGCAGTTCTTC,CASSLVGGRPDYNEQFF
.,.,TRBV5-6,TRBJ1-1,TGTGCCAGCAGCTTGGTTGAGGGCACTGAAGCTTTCTTT,CASSLVEGTEAFF
.,TRBD1,TRBV19,TRBJ2-1,TGTGCCAGTAGTTCCCCTCCGGGACAGTCCTACAATGAGCAGTTCTTC,CASSSPPGQSYNEQFF
.,TRBD1,TRBV9,TRBJ1-4,TGTGCCAGCAGCGTAGGGACAGGCACTTATGAAAAACTGTTTTTT,CASSVGTGTYEKLFF
.,.,TRBV25-1,TRBJ2-5,.,CASSSSRAKETQYF
few,.,TRBV25-1,TRBJ1-2,TGTGCCAGCAGTGATGCCCCTACAGTTAACTATGGCTACACCTTC,CASSDAPTVNYGYTF
.,TRBD1,TRBV7-9,TRBJ1-2,TGTGCCAGCAGCTTCACAGGGGTGGGTGGCTACACCTTC,CASSFTGVGGYTF
.,.,TRBV30,TRBJ1-4,TGTGCCTGGAGCCTTGGGGTTAATGAAAAACTGTTTTTT,CAWSLGVNEKLFF
.,.,TRBV7-9,TRBJ2-6,TGTGCCAGCAGCTCTGGATTTCAGTCTGGGGCCAACGTCCTGACTTTC,CASSSGFQSGANVLTF
.,.,TRBV9,TRBJ2-1,TGTGCCAGCAGCGTTCTCCGCGGGAATGAGCAGTTCTTC,CASSVLRGNEQFF
.,TRBD2,TRBV10-1,TRBJ2-7,TGCGCCAGCAGTTTCTCCGGGACTAGCGCCCACGAGCAGTACTTC,CASSFSGTSAHEQYF
once,.,TRBV7-9,TRBJ2-2,TGTGCCAGCAGCAAACCGACGAACACCGGGGAGCTGTTTTTT,CASSKPTNTGELFF
.,.,TRBV28,TRBJ2-7,TGTGCCAGCTCCCAGGGGTTACTCGGCTACGAGCAGTACTTC,CASSQGLLGYEQYF
.,.,TRBV6-1,TRBJ1-5,TGTGCCAGCAGTGAAGGGCCCAGGGCTAGTCAGCCCCAGCATTTT,CASSEGPRASQPQHF
.,.,TRBV10-3,TRBJ2-7,TGTGCCATCAGTCCCAAGCTTTCACTAGGGAGCGGCGAGCAGTACTTC,CAISPKLSLGSGEQYF
.,TRBD1,TRBV2,TRBJ1-4,TGTGCCAGCAGCCCACAGGGGAGTGCAACTAATGAAAAACTGTTTTTT,CASSPQGSATNEKLFF
.,.,TRBV27,TRBJ1-1,TGTGCCAGCAGTTTATCGCGAAAGAACACTGAAGCTTTCTTT,CASSLSRKNTEAFF
.,.,TRBV2,TRBJ1-2,TGTGCCATAAATGACCCCCCCGTTGCTAATAATGGCTACACCTTC,CAINDPPVANNGYTF
.,.,TRBV30,TRBJ2-3,TGTGCCTGGACTCTAGGGGGAGGGACAGATACGCAGTATTTT,CAWTLGGGTDTQYF
.,.,TRBV27,TRBJ2-1,TGTGCCAGCAGGTCCTCGGGGACCTACAATGAGCAGTTCTTC,CASRSSGTYNEQFF
.,.,TRBV30,TRBJ1-3,TGTGCCTGGACTCAATCGGACGGCTCTGGAAACACCATATATTTT,CAWTQSDGSGNTIYF
.,.,TRBV6-1,TRBJ2-7,TGTGCCAGCAGGATCCCCGGGGACCTCGGGGACGAGCAGTACTTC,CASRIPGDLGDEQYF
.,.,TRBV6-5,TRBJ1-2,TGTGCCACCAGATTGACCGGGTATGGCTACACCTTC,CATRLTGYGYTF
.,.,TRBV7-2,TRBJ2-1,TGTGCCAGCAGCTTACGGGGGAGCTCCTACAATGAGCAGTTCTTC,CASSLRGSSYNEQFF
.,TRBD1,TRBV5-4,TRBJ1-1,TGTGCCAGCAGCGGACAGGACCATGAAGCTTTCTTT,CASSGQDHEAFF
.,.,TRBV14,TRBJ2-7,TGTGCCAGCAGCCAAGGCTTCCGGGCCGAGGGATTCTACGAGCAGTACTTC,CASSQGFRAEGFYEQYF
once,.,TRBV6-1,TRBJ1-4,TGTGCCAGCAGTGTCGGGACCGTCACTAATGAAAAACTGTTTTTT,CASSVGTVTNEKLFF
.,.,TRBV25-1,TRBJ2-3,TGTGCCAGCAGTGACGGACCTAGCACAGATACGCAGTATTTT,CASSDGPSTDTQYF
.,TRBD1,TRBV30,TRBJ2-7,TGTGCCTGGAGTGTGGGGACAGGGGACGAGCAGTACTTC,CAWSVGTGDEQYF
.,TRBD1,TRBV27,TRBJ1-1,TGTGCCAGCAGTCACGATTTCGGGACAGGTGCAATGAACACTGAAGCTTTCTTT,CASSHDFGTGAMNTEAFF
.,.,TRBV5-1,TRBJ2-1,TGCGCCAGCAGCTTAGGAGCGTTATATGAGCAGTTCTTC,CASSLGALYEQFF